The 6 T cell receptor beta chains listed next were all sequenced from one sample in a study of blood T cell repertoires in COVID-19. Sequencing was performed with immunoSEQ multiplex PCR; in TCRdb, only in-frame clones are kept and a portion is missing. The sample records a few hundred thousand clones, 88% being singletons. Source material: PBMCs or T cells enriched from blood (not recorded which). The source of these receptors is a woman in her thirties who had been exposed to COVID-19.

CDR3 DNA: TGCAGCGTTGAAAAGGAGCCAGAGACCCAGTACTTC. This codes for CSVEKEPETQYF. This chain uses TRBV29-1 with TRBJ2-5; D gene uncertain. Germline V gene sequence: CDR1 SQVTM, CDR2 ANQGSEA. Trimming cost V 2 bases and J 4 bases, with 8 bases left between them. CDR3 length: 12 amino acids.

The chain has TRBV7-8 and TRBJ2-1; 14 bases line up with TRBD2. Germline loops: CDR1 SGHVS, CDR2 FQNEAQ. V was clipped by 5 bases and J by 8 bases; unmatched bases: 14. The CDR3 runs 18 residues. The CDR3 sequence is CASSIPRLAGGRRDEQFF. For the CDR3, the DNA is TGTGCCAGCAGCATCCCCCGACTAGCGGGAGGGCGAAGGGATGAGCAGTTCTTC.

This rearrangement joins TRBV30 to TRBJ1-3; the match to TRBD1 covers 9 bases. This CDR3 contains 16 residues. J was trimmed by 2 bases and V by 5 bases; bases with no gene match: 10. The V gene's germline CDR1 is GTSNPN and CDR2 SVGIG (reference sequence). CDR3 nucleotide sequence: TGTGCCTGGGAGATAACACAGGGGGCAACTGGAAACACCATATATTTT. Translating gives CAWEITQGATGNTIYF. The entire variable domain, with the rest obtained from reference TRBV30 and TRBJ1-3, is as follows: SQTIHQWPATLVQPVGSPLSLECTVEGTSNPNLYWYRQAAGRGLQLLFYSVGIGQISSEVPQNLSASRPQDRQFILSSKKLLLSDSGFYLCAWEITQGATGNTIYFGEGSWLTVV.

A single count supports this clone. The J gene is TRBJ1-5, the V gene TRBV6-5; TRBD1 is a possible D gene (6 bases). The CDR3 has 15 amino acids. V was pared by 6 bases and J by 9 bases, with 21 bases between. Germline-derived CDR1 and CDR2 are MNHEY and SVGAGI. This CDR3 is CASSPGPQGRTPQHF. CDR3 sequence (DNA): TGTGCCAGCAGCCCCGGGCCACAGGGCCGGACGCCCCAGCATTTT.

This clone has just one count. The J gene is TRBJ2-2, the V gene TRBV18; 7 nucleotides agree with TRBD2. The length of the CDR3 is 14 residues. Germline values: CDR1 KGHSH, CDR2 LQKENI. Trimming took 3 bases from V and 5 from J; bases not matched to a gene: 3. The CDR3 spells CASSPGGSTGELFF. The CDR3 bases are TGTGCCAGCTCACCTGGCGGGAGTACCGGGGAGCTGTTTTTT.

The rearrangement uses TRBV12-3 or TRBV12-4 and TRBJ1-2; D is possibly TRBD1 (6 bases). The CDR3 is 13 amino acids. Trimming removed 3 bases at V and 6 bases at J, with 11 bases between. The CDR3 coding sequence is TGTGCCAGCAGTTTTTGGCAGGGGAATGGCTACACCTTC. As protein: CASSFWQGNGYTF.